This entry is about one T cell receptor (beta chain). The antigen is not known. Per the germline V gene, CDR1 is WSHSY and CDR2 is SAAADI. Germline trimming cut 6 bases from V and 0 bases from J; bases unmatched to any gene: 13. This CDR3 is 17 amino acids long. Sequencing used immunoSEQ multiplex PCR; TCRdb keeps in-frame clones, though not all of them. The table lists fewer than 1.6 million clones, around 98.5% of them singletons, with under 0.45% in the top ten. The data originate from a study of shared clonotypes between healthy human individuals. General study points: Rarefaction gave evidence that sorted-subset sequencing remained incomplete despite large depth. Estimated richness was generally greater in naive than memory subsets.

J is TRBJ2-7 and V is TRBV10-2, with 8 bases that match TRBD1. Sequencing was done on a sample of naive CD4+ T cells sorted from blood. The sample's subset: CD45RA+ positively selected. This sequence originates from a man aged 25-45 years in good health. CDR3 in DNA: TGCGCCAGCAGACCGCCGGGACCGGGACAGGACTCCTACGAGCAGTACTTC. This encodes CASRPPGPGQDSYEQYF.